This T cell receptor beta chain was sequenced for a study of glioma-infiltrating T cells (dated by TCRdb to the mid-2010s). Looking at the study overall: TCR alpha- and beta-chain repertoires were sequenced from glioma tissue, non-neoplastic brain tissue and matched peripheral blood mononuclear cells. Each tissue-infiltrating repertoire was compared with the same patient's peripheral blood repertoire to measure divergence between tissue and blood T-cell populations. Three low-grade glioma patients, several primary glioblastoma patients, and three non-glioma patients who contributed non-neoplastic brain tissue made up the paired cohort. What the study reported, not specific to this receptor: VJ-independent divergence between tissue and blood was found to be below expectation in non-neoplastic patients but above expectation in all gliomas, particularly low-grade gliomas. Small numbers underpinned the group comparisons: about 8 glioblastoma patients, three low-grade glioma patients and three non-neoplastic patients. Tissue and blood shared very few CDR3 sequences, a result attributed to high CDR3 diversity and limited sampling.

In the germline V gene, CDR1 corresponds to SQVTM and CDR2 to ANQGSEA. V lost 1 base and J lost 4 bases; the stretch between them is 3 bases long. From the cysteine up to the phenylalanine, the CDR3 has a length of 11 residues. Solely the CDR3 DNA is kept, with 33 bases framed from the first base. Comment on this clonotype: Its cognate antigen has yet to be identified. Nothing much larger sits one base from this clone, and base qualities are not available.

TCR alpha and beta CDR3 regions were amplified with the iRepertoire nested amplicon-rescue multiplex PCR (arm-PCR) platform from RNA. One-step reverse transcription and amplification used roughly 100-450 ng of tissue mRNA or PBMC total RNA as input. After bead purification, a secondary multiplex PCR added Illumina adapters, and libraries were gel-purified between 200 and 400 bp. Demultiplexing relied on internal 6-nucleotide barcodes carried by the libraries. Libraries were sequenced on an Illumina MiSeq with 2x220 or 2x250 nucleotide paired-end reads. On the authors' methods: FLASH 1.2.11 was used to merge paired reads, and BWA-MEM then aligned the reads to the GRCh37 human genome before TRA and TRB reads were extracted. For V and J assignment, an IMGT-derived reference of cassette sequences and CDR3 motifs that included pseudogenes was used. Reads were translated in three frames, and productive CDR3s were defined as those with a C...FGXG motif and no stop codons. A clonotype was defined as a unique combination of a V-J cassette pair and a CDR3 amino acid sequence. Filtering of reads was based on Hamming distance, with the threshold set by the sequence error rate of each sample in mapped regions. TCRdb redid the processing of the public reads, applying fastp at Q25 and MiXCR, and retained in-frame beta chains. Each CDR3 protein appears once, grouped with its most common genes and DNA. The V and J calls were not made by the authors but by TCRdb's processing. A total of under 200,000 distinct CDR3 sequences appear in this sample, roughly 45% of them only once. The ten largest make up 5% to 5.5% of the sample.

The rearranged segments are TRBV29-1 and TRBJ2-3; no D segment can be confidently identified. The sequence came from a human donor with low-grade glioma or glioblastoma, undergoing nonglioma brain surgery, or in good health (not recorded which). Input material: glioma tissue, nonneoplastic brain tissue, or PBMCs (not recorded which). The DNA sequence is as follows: TGCAGCGTTGAAGGGCCAGATACGCAGTATTTT. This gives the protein CSVEGPDTQYF.